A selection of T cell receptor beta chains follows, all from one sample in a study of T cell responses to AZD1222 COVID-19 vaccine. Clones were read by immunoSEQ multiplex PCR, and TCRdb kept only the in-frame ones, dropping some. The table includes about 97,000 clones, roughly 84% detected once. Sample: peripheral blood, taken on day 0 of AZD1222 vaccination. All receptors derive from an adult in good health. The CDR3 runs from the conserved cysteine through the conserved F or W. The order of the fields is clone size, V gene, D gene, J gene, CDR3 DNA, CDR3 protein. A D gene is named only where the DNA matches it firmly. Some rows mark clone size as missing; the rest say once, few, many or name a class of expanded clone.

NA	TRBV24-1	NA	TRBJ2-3	TGTGCCACCAGTGGTGGTAGCCCAGATACGCAGTATTTT	CATSGGSPDTQYF
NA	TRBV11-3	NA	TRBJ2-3	TGTGCCAGCACCGCCACCTTTGCAGATACGCAGTATTTT	CASTATFADTQYF
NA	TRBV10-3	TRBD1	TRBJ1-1	TGTGCCATCAGAAACAGGGGCGACACTGAAGCTTTCTTT	CAIRNRGDTEAFF
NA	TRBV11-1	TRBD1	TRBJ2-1	TGTGCCAGCAGCGCACTACAGGGGGATGGTAACAATGAGCAGTTCTTC	CASSALQGDGNNEQFF
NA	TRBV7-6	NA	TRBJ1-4	TGTGCCAGCAGCTTAGGCCCCAGGGGTGGGCATGAAAAACTGTTTTTT	CASSLGPRGGHEKLFF
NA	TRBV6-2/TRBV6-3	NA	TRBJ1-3	TGTGCCAGCAGTCTTCGGACATTCGCATCCGCTGGAAACACCATATATTTT	CASSLRTFASAGNTIYF
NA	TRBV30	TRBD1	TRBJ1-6	TGTGCCTGGAGACAGCCAGGGGGTGGATATAATTCACCCCTCCACTTT	CAWRQPGGGYNSPLHF
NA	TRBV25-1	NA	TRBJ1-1	TGTGCCAGCAGTGAATGGGGCAGCCCTGAAGCTTTCTTT	CASSEWGSPEAFF
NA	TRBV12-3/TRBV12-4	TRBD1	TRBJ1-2	TGTGCCAGCACCTCTGGGACAGGGGATGGCTACACCTTC	CASTSGTGDGYTF
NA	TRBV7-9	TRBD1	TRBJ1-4	TGTGCCAGCAGCCCAAACAGGGGGGCAGAAAAACTGTTTTTT	CASSPNRGAEKLFF
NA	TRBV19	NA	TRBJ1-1	TGTGCCAGTATCGGAACCTCGGGCACTGAAGCTTTCTTT	CASIGTSGTEAFF
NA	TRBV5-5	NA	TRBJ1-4	TGTGCCAGCAGCTCATTCCTTGAGGTTGGGGAAAAACTGTTTTTT	CASSSFLEVGEKLFF
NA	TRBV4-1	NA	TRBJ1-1	TGCGCCAGCTCCGGGGCAGGGAAGGGGTGGAAGAACACTGAAGCTTTCTTT	CASSGAGKGWKNTEAFF
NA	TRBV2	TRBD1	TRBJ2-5	TGTGCCAGCAGCCACAGGGGACCAGAGACCCAGTACTTC	CASSHRGPETQYF
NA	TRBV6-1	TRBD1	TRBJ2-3	TGTGCCAGCAGTGAATGGGACAGCCTCACAGATACGCAGTATTTT	CASSEWDSLTDTQYF
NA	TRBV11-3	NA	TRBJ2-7	TGTGCCAGCAGCTTACAGACCGGTTCCTACGAGCAGTACTTC	CASSLQTGSYEQYF
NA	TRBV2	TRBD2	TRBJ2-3	TGTGCCAGCAGAGCCATAGCGGGCAGCACAGATACGCAGTATTTT	CASRAIAGSTDTQYF
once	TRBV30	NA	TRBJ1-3	TGTGCCTGGAGTGTAAGGGCTGGAAACACCATATATTTT	CAWSVRAGNTIYF
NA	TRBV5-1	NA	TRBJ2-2	TGCGCCAGCAGCTCCGGCCTTACCGGGGAGCTGTTTTTT	CASSSGLTGELFF
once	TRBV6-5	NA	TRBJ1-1	TGTGCCAGCAGTTACCCGTATCCGGGAGGAAGCACTGAAGCTTTCTTT	CASSYPYPGGSTEAFF
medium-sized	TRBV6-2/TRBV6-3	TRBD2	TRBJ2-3	TGTGCCAGCAGTAAACTAGCGGGGGGTGCAGATACGCAGTATTTT	CASSKLAGGADTQYF
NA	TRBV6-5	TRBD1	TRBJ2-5	TGTGCCAGCAGTTACGGCGGACAGGGCCAAGAGACCCAGTACTTC	CASSYGGQGQETQYF
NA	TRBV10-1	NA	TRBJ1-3	TGCGCCACTCCTAGGGGTTACCCGGGACACATTAGCTCTGGAAACACCATATATTTT	CATPRGYPGHISSGNTIYF
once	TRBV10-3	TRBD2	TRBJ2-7	TGTGCCATCAGTGAAACGAGGGCGGGGGGCCCAAGGTACGAGCAGTACTTC	CAISETRAGGPRYEQYF
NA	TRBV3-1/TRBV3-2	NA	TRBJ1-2	TGTGCCAGCAGTTCCCGCCAGGGGAACTATGGCTACACCTTC	CASSSRQGNYGYTF
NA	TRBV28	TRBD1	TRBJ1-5	TGTGCCAGCAGCGTCGCCAGGGGGACCCCTAATCAGCCCCAGCATTTT	CASSVARGTPNQPQHF
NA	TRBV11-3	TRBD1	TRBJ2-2	TGTGCCAGCAGCTTATATGGGGGACAGGGAAACACCGGGGAGCTGTTTTTT	CASSLYGGQGNTGELFF
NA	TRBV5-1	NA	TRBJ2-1	TGCGCCAGCAGCTTTGGGAATTCCTACAATGAGCAGTTCTTC	CASSFGNSYNEQFF
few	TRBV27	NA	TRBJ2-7	TGTGCCAGCGGGCGGGAATCCTACGAGCAGTACTTC	CASGRESYEQYF
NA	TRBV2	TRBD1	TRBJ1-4	TGTGCCAGCAGCAGGGGGGAGGGCTACGAAAAACTGTTTTTT	CASSRGEGYEKLFF